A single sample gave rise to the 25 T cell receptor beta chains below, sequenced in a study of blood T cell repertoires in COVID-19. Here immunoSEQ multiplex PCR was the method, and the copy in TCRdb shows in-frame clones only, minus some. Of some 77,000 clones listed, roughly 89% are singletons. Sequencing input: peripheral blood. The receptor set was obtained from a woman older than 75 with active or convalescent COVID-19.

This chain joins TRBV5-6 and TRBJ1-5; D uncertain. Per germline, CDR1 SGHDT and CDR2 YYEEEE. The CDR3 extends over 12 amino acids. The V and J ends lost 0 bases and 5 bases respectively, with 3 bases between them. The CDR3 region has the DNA TGTGCCAGCAGCTTGGGAGATCAGCCCCAGCATTTT. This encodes CASSLGDQPQHF.

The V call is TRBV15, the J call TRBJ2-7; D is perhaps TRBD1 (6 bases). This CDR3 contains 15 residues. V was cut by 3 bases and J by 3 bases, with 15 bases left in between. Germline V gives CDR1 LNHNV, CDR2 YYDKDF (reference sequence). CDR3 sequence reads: CATSREPDSHYEQYF. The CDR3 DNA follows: TGTGCCACCAGCAGGGAACCGGACAGCCACTACGAGCAGTACTTC.

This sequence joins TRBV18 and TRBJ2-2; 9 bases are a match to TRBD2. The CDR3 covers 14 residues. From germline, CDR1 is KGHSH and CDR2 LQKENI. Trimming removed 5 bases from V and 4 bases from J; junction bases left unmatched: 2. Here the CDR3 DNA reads TGTGCCAGCTCATCGACTAGCGGCACCGGGGAGCTGTTTTTT. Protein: CASSSTSGTGELFF.

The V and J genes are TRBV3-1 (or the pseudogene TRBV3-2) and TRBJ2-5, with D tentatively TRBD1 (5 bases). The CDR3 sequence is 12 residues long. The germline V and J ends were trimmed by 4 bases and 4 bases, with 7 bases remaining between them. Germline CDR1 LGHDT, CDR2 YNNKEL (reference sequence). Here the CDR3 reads CASSRGTETQYF. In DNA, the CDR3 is TGTGCCAGCAGCCGGGGCACAGAGACCCAGTACTTC.

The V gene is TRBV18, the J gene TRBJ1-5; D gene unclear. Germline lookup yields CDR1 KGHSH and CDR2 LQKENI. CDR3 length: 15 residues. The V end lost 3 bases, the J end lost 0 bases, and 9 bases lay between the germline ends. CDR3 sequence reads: CASSPGHDSNQPQHF. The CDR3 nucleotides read TGTGCCAGCTCACCTGGGCACGATAGCAATCAGCCCCAGCATTTT.

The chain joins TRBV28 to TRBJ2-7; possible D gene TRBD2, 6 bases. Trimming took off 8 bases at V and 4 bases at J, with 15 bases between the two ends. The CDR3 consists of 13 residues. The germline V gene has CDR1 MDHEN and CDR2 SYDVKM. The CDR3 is CASGGTPRYEQYF. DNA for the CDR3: TGTGCCAGCGGAGGGACCCCGCGGTACGAGCAGTACTTC. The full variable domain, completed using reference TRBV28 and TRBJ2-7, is DVKVTQSSRYLVKRTGEKVFLECVQDMDHENMFWYRQDPGLGLRLIYFSYDVKMKEKGDIPEGYSVSREKKERFSLILESASTNQTSMYLCASGGTPRYEQYFGPGTRLTVT.

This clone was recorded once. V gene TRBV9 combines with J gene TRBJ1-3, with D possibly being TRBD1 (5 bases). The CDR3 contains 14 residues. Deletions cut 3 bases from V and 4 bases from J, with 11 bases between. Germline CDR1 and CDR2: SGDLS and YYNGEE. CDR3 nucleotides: TGTGCCAGCAGCGGGACACCGGTCGGAAACACCATATATTTT. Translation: CASSGTPVGNTIYF.

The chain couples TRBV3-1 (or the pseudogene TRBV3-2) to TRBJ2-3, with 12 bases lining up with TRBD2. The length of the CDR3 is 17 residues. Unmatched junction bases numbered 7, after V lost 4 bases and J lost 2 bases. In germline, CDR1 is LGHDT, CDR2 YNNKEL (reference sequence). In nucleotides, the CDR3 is TGTGCCAGCAGCCTATGGACTAGCGGGGAGGACACAGATACGCAGTATTTT. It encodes CASSLWTSGEDTDTQYF.

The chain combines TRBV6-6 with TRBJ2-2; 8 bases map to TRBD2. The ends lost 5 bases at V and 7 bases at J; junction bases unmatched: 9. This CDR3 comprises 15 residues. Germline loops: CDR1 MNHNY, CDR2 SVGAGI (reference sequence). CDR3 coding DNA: TGTGCCAGCAGTGCTGGCGCGGGAGGAGTCGGGGAGCTGTTTTTT. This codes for CASSAGAGGVGELFF.

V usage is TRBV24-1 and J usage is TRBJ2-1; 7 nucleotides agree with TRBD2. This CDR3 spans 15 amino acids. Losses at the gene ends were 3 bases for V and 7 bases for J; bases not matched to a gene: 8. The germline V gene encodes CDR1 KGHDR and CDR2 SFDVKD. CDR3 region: CATSDPQRGGNEQFF. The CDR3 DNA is TGTGCCACCAGTGATCCGCAGAGGGGAGGGAATGAGCAGTTCTTC.

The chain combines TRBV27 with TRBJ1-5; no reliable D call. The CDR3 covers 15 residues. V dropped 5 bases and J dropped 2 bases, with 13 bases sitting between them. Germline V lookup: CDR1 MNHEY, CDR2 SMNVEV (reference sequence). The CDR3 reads CASSTSIFGNQPQHF. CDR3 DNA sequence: TGTGCCAGCAGTACATCCATTTTTGGCAATCAGCCCCAGCATTTT.

The CDR3 coding sequence is TGCGCCAGCAGCCCGAGGGCAGCCTACGAGCAGTACTTC. It codes for CASSPRAAYEQYF. The chain is built from TRBV5-1 and TRBJ2-7; TRBD2 might be the D (5 bases). The CDR3 sequence is 13 residues long. CDR1 and CDR2 from the germline V gene are SGHRS and YFSETQ. The germline V and J ends were trimmed by 4 bases and 2 bases, with 10 bases remaining between them.

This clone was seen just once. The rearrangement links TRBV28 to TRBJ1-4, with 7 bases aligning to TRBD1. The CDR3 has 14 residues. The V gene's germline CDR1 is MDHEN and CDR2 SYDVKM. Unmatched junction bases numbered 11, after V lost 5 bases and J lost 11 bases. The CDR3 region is CASSPGQFSGKLFF. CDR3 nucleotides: TGTGCCAGCAGTCCGGGACAGTTTTCGGGGAAACTGTTTTTT.

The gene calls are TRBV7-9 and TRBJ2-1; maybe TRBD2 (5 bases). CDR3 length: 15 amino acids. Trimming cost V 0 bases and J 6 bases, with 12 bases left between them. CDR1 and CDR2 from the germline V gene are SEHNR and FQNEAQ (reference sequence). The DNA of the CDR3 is TGTGCCAGCAGCTTAGCCTCTGGTGGAGGCAATGAGCAGTTCTTC. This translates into CASSLASGGGNEQFF. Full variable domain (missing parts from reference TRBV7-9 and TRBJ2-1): DTGVSQNPRHKITKRGQNVTFRCDPISEHNRLYWYRQTLGQGPEFLTYFQNEAQLEKSRLLSDRFSAERPKGSFSTLEIQRTEQGDSAMYLCASSLASGGGNEQFFGPGTRLTVL.

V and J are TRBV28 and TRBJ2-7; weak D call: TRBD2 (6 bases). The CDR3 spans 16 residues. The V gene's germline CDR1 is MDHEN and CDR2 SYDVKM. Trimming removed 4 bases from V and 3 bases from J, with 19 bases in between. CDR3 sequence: CASSSPTPSGLYEQYF. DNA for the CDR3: TGTGCCAGCAGTTCTCCTACCCCAAGCGGGCTCTACGAGCAGTACTTC.

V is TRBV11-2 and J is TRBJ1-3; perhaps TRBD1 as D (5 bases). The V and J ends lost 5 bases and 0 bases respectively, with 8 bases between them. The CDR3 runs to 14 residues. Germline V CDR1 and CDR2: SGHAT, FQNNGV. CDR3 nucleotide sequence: TGTGCCAGCAGCACCCAGGGCTCTGGAAACACCATATATTTT. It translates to CASSTQGSGNTIYF. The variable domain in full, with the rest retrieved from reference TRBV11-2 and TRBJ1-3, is EAGVAQSPRYKIIEKRQSVAFWCNPISGHATLYWYQQILGQGPKLLIQFQNNGVVDDSQLPKDRFSAERLKGVDSTLKIQPAKLEDSAVYLCASSTQGSGNTIYFGEGSWLTVV.

The CDR3 spells CASALGSLYGYTF. Written as DNA, the CDR3 is TGTGCTAGTGCCTTAGGGAGTCTCTATGGCTACACCTTC. The rearrangement links TRBV12-5 to TRBJ1-2, with D uncertain. Germline V gene data show CDR1 as LGHNT and CDR2 as FRNRAP. With 7 bases removed from V and 4 bases from J, the gap between germline ends came to 13 bases. The CDR3 totals 13 residues.

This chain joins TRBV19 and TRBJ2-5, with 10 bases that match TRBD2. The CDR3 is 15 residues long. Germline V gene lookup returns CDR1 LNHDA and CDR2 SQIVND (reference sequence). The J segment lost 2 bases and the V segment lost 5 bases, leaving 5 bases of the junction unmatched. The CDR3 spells CASSVQLAGQETQYF. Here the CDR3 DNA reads TGTGCCAGTAGTGTTCAACTAGCGGGGCAAGAGACCCAGTACTTC.

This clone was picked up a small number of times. The CDR3 sequence is CASRTGSRSYTF. DNA of the CDR3: TGTGCCAGCAGAACAGGGTCCCGGAGCTACACCTTC. The chain couples TRBV28 to TRBJ1-2; D possibly corresponds to TRBD1 (6 bases). The V and J ends lost 6 bases and 9 bases respectively, with 14 bases between them. Germline assignment: CDR1 MDHEN and CDR2 SYDVKM. The CDR3 sequence is 12 residues long.

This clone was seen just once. The CDR3, as DNA: TGTGCCAGCAGCCGAAGAGCGGGAGGTATGAATGAGCAGTTCTTC. Its protein is CASSRRAGGMNEQFF. The chain joins TRBV6-2 or TRBV6-3 to TRBJ2-1; 9 nucleotides match TRBD2. CDR1 is MNHEY, CDR2 SVGEGT, per germline. The CDR3 runs 15 residues. Unmatched junction bases numbered 10, after V lost 6 bases and J lost 7 bases.

The CDR3 bases are TGCGCCAGCAGCCCCCATGCCAGAACAGTGAACACTGAAGCTTTCTTT. Its translation is CASSPHARTVNTEAFF. The chain is built from TRBV5-1 and TRBJ1-1; D remains unclear. Trimming shortened V by 4 bases and J by 0 bases, and 16 bases separated the two germline ends. This CDR3 spans 16 amino acids. Germline V gene lookup returns CDR1 SGHRS and CDR2 YFSETQ.

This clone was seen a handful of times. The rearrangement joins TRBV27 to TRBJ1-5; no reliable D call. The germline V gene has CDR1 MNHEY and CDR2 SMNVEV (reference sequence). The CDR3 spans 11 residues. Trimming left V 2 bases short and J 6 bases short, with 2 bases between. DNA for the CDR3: TGTGCCAGCAGTTTACGTCAGCCCCAGCATTTT. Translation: CASSLRQPQHF.

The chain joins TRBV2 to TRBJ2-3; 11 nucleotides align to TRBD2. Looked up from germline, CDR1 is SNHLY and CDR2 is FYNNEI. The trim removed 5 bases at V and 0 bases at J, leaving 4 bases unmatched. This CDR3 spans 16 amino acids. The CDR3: CASSPIAGGSTDTQYF. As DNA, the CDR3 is TGTGCCAGCAGTCCCATAGCGGGAGGGAGCACAGATACGCAGTATTTT.

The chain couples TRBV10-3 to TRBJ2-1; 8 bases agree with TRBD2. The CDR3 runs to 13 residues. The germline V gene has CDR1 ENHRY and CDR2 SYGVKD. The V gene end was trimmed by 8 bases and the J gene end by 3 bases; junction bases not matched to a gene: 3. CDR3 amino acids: CAIGSGGYNEQFF. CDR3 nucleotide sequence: TGTGCCATCGGAAGCGGGGGCTACAATGAGCAGTTCTTC.

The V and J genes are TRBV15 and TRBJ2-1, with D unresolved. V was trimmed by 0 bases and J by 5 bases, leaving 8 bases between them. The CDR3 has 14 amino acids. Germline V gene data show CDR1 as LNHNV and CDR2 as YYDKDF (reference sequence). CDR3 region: CATSRDGWNNEQFF. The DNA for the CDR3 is TGTGCCACCAGCAGAGACGGGTGGAACAATGAGCAGTTCTTC.